The clone carrying this T cell receptor beta chain was seen a single time. The CDR3 consists of 17 residues. Per the germline V gene, CDR1 is SGHDT and CDR2 is YYEEEE. V lost 4 bases and J lost 0; bases outside the gene matches: 10. This sample stems from a study of blood T cell repertoires in COVID-19. Study-wide context: Whether acute or convalescent, the COVID-19 samples came from the United States, Italy and Spain. PBMCs, B-cell-depleted T cells, or T cells were the source of the cDNA or gDNA that made up the material.

In the source study's methods: Estimated nucleated cell counts came from reference gene primer amplification. Assay: immunoSEQ multiplex PCR; the TCRdb copy retains only in-frame clones and omits some. V, J and clone size are those of that table, while D and trimming were read from the DNA. The repertoire holds hundreds of thousands of clones, with 92% as singletons. In Seattle, patients joined the study during active infection and were tracked longitudinally. The sequence was obtained from a man in his fifties or sixties with COVID-19, enrolled during active disease. This chain joins TRBV5-6 and TRBJ1-3; the match to TRBD1 covers 7 bases. Sequencing was carried out using peripheral blood. For the CDR3, the DNA is TGTGCCAGCAGCCCCCGGACAGGACTTTACTCTGGAAACACCATATATTTT. Translated: CASSPRTGLYSGNTIYF.